Below are 24 T cell receptor beta chains sequenced from a single sample in a study of identical twins. TCRdb reprocessed the 5' RACE reads via MiXCR and lists one record per CDR3 protein. Here the sample spans hundreds of thousands of distinct CDR3 sequences, 6% to 6.5% being singletons. Sequenced material: naive T cells sorted from blood. These receptor sequences come from a man younger than 30 in good health.

About this clonotype itself: A much larger clone is a single base away; this may be a read error. The CDR3 ends on some other residue instead of the conserved phenylalanine or tryptophan, so this is likely a read error. The chain links TRBV10-3 to TRBJ1-1, with 8 positions matching TRBD1. CDR1 is ENHRY, CDR2 SYGVKD, per germline. The junction had 15 bases not matched to a gene; V was cut back by 4 bases and J by 11 bases. The CDR3 has 15 amino acids. This chain's CDR3 is CAISATGTGGRDAFL. DNA of the CDR3: TGTGCCATCAGTGCCACCGGGACAGGAGGTCGGGATGCTTTCCTT.

This clonotype was seen a handful of times. DNA of the CDR3: TGTGCCAGCAGGGCTTCCGGGACAGGGGGAAGGCAGCCCCAGCATTTT. Amino acid sequence: CASRASGTGGRQPQHF. The chain has TRBV12-3 or TRBV12-4 and TRBJ1-5; TRBD1 agrees at 11 bases. Trimming at V came to 6 bases and at J to 7 bases, leaving 11 bases not matched to a gene. The CDR3 consists of 16 residues.

This clonotype appeared a few times. This sequence joins TRBV29-1 and TRBJ1-3; D remains ambiguous. This CDR3 has 12 amino acids. The germline V gene has CDR1 SQVTM and CDR2 ANQGSEA. Trimming took off 3 bases at V and 0 bases at J, with 3 bases between the two ends. CDR3 region: CSVDTSGNTIYF. DNA for the CDR3: TGCAGCGTTGATACCTCTGGAAACACCATATATTTT.

This clonotype has more than one count but fewer than ten. The rearrangement uses TRBV9 and TRBJ2-3; D gene unclear. Trimming left V 7 bases short and J 1 base short, with 25 bases between. Germline loops: CDR1 SGDLS, CDR2 YYNGEE. The CDR3 loop spans 18 amino acids. In nucleotides, the CDR3 is TGTGCCAGCGGAACCGACTTAGAGGTTAGCCGGCGCACAGATACGCAGTATTTT. Amino acids: CASGTDLEVSRRTDTQYF.

This clonotype was counted between two and nine times. The rearrangement joins TRBV5-1 to TRBJ2-2; D tentatively reads TRBD1 or TRBD2 (5 bases each). The CDR3 consists of 16 residues. V lost 3 bases and J lost 4, with 16 bases in between. Germline values: CDR1 SGHRS, CDR2 YFSETQ. In nucleotides, the CDR3 is TGCGCCAGCAGCTCTCACCGGGGCCAGGCCACCGGGGAGCTGTTTTTT. Translation gives CASSSHRGQATGELFF.

Ten or more counts support this clonotype. The chain carries TRBV5-1 and TRBJ2-1, with D tentatively TRBD2 (5 bases). With 1 base removed from V and 8 bases from J, the gap between germline ends came to 10 bases. Germline CDR1 reads SGHRS; CDR2 reads YFSETQ. This CDR3 is 13 amino acids long. The CDR3 sequence is CASSLSRRDEQFF. CDR3 nucleotide sequence: TGCGCCAGCAGCTTGTCGAGGCGGGATGAGCAGTTCTTC.

This clonotype has more than one count but fewer than ten. The rearrangement joins TRBV6-5 to TRBJ2-5, with 9 positions matching TRBD2. V dropped 1 base and J dropped 4; count of bases not matched to a gene: 10. The germline CDR1 and CDR2 sequences are MNHEY and SVGAGI. This CDR3 is built from 17 residues. DNA of the CDR3: TGTGCCAGCAGTTACTTCCGCCTAGCGGGACGGGCAGAGACCCAGTACTTC. Translating it yields CASSYFRLAGRAETQYF.

This clonotype was found many times. The DNA of the CDR3 is TGCAGTGCTCAATTGACAGCCTCGAACACTGAAGCTTTCTTT. Its protein product is CSAQLTASNTEAFF. The rearrangement links TRBV20-1 to TRBJ1-1, with D perhaps matching TRBD1 (5 bases). The CDR3 runs to 14 residues. Trimming shortened V by 5 bases and J by 1 base, and 14 bases separated the two germline ends. Germline CDR1 and CDR2: DFQATT and SNEGSKA (reference sequence).

The rearrangement uses TRBV10-3 and TRBJ2-2; no reliable D call. V lost 4 bases and J 1 base, leaving 7 bases between the germline ends. CDR1 is ENHRY, CDR2 SYGVKD, per germline. This CDR3 is built from 14 residues. CDR3 sequence: CAISGRQNTGELFF. The CDR3 bases are TGTGCCATCAGTGGTCGTCAGAACACCGGGGAGCTGTTTTTT.

The chain carries TRBV15 and TRBJ2-1, with D perhaps TRBD1 or TRBD2 (6 bases each). Germline loops: CDR1 LNHNV, CDR2 YYDKDF (reference sequence). The CDR3 consists of 14 residues. The V and J ends lost 1 base and 6 bases respectively, with 10 bases between them. The DNA of the CDR3 is TGTGCCACCAGCAGAGTCAAGGGGGGCAATGAGCAGTTCTTC. It is translated as CATSRVKGGNEQFF.

The CDR3 nucleotides read TGTGCCAGCAGAGCCGCGATGAGCACCTACGAGCAGTACTTC. Translation: CASRAAMSTYEQYF. The genes are TRBV7-6 and TRBJ2-7, with D uncertain. V dropped 6 bases and J dropped 2 bases, with 14 bases sitting between them. From germline, CDR1 is SGHVS and CDR2 FNYEAQ. This CDR3 comprises 14 residues. Variable domain in full (rest from reference TRBV7-6 and TRBJ2-7): GAGVSQSPRYKVTKRGQDVALRCDPISGHVSLYWYRQALGQGPEFLTYFNYEAQQDKSGLPNDRFSAERPEGSISTLTIQRTEQRDSAMYRCASRAAMSTYEQYFGPGTRLTVT.

The chain uses TRBV2 and TRBJ1-3; 8 nucleotides match TRBD1. The V and J ends lost 7 bases and 0 bases, in that order; junction bases with no gene match: 2. Germline V lookup: CDR1 SNHLY, CDR2 FYNNEI. This CDR3 region has 14 residues. CDR3 nucleotide sequence: TGTGCCAGCACGGGACAGGTCTCTGGAAACACCATATATTTT. It codes for CASTGQVSGNTIYF.

The table lists this clonotype with many counts. The V gene is TRBV4-3, the J gene TRBJ2-7; TRBD1 matches at 11 bases. CDR1 is LGHNA and CDR2 is YSLEER in the germline V gene. The CDR3 loop spans 17 amino acids. V shed 0 bases and J 4 bases; nucleotides not matched to a gene: 8. CDR3 loop: CASSQDKTGQGAYEQYF. CDR3 coding DNA: TGCGCCAGCAGCCAAGATAAAACCGGACAGGGGGCATACGAGCAGTACTTC.

This clonotype was seen only a few times. The rearrangement uses TRBV12-5 and TRBJ2-7; TRBD1 matches 10 bases. This CDR3 is built from 13 residues. V shed 8 bases, J shed 3 bases, and the junction held 4 bases outside the gene matches. From germline, CDR1 is LGHNT and CDR2 FRNRAP. CDR3 in DNA: TGTGCTAGTCAAGGGGACAGGGGCTACGAGCAGTACTTC. Translation gives CASQGDRGYEQYF. Variable domain in full (rest from reference TRBV12-5 and TRBJ2-7): DARVTQTPRHKVTEMGQEVTMRCQPILGHNTVFWYRQTMMQGLELLAYFRNRAPLDDSGMPKDRFSAEMPDATLATLKIQPSEPRDSAVYFCASQGDRGYEQYFGPGTRLTVT.

The chain joins TRBV5-1 to TRBJ1-4, with D possibly matching TRBD1 (5 bases). The germline gives CDR1 SGHRS, CDR2 YFSETQ. The CDR3 contains 14 residues. Trimming cost V 4 bases and J 4 bases, with 11 bases left between them. In nucleotides, the CDR3 is TGCGCCAGCAGCAGGGGACGGCTTAATGAAAAACTGTTTTTT. Encoded protein: CASSRGRLNEKLFF.

This clonotype came up a few times. The chain employs TRBV3-1 and TRBJ2-5; 9 positions match TRBD2. The CDR3 is 16 residues long. The ends lost 3 bases at V and 5 bases at J; junction bases unmatched: 10. CDR1 LGHDT and CDR2 YNNKEL come from the germline V gene (reference sequence). The CDR3 region is CASSHTLGSGGETQYF. For the CDR3, the DNA is TGTGCCAGCAGCCACACCCTCGGGAGCGGGGGGGAGACCCAGTACTTC.

This clonotype showed up just a few times. The chain links TRBV7-9 to TRBJ2-2, with D unresolved. Germline V gives CDR1 SEHNR, CDR2 FQNEAQ (reference sequence). This CDR3 is built from 12 residues. Trimming took off 3 bases at V and 10 bases at J, with 9 bases between the two ends. CDR3: CASSLSVTELFF. CDR3 DNA sequence: TGTGCCAGCAGCTTGAGCGTTACGGAGCTGTTTTTT.

The table lists this clonotype with many counts. The chain carries TRBV5-6 and TRBJ1-2; TRBD1 agrees at 7 bases. Trimming cost V 0 bases and J 7 bases; bases outside gene matches: 3. Per germline, CDR1 SGHDT and CDR2 YYEEEE. The CDR3 length is 13 residues. This chain's CDR3 is CASSLASGGGYTF. In DNA form, the CDR3 reads TGTGCCAGCAGCTTGGCGTCAGGGGGTGGCTACACCTTC.

This sequence joins TRBV7-2 and TRBJ2-1; TRBD1 matches at 9 bases. Germline V gives CDR1 SGHTA, CDR2 FQGNSA. The CDR3 is 15 amino acids. Trimming took 3 bases from V and 5 from J; bases not matched to a gene: 5. The CDR3 bases are TGTGCCAGCAGCTTTCGACAGGGGGGGGACAATGAGCAGTTCTTC. Translated: CASSFRQGGDNEQFF.

This clonotype was recorded at least ten times. The chain uses TRBV10-3 and TRBJ1-1; 10 bases map to TRBD1. The CDR3 spans 15 residues. In germline, CDR1 is ENHRY, CDR2 SYGVKD. Trimming at V came to 6 bases and at J to 4 bases, leaving 8 bases not matched to a gene. The DNA of the CDR3 is TGTGCCATCAGGGAAAGGGGACAGGGGAGCACTGAAGCTTTCTTT. Amino acids: CAIRERGQGSTEAFF.

Only a few counts were recorded for this clonotype. The chain recombines TRBV4-2 with TRBJ1-2, with D possibly being TRBD1 (5 bases). The CDR3 has 16 residues. Trimming took 0 bases from V and 3 from J, leaving 14 bases between them. Germline V gives CDR1 LGHNA, CDR2 YNFKEQ. CDR3 sequence (DNA): TGTGCCAGCAGCCAAGAGGGGGGTTCCAGGGACTATGGCTACACCTTC. Residues: CASSQEGGSRDYGYTF.

In its sample, this clonotype was seen many times. The chain uses TRBV12-3 or TRBV12-4 and TRBJ1-2, with D tentatively TRBD1 (6 bases). V lost 0 bases, J lost 3 bases, and 11 bases lay in between. This CDR3 spans 15 amino acids. The CDR3 protein is CASSLAVGGHYGYTF. The CDR3 DNA reads TGTGCCAGCAGTTTAGCAGTAGGGGGACACTATGGCTACACCTTC.

The rearrangement uses TRBV6-5 and TRBJ2-5, with D possibly being TRBD2 (5 bases). The CDR3 contains 14 residues. Per the germline V gene, CDR1 is MNHEY and CDR2 is SVGAGI. Trimming stripped 0 bases from V and 5 bases from J, with 10 bases between. Written as DNA, the CDR3 is TGTGCCAGCAGTTACTCCGAGTGGGAGGAGACCCAGTACTTC. This codes for CASSYSEWEETQYF.

This clonotype was counted ten times or more. The chain links TRBV28 to TRBJ2-7, with D maybe TRBD2 (5 bases). The CDR3 loop spans 14 amino acids. Between the trimmed V and J ends, which lost 6 bases and 2 bases, there was a span of 14 bases. The germline V gene has CDR1 MDHEN and CDR2 SYDVKM. The CDR3: CASSRGLPPYEQYF. For the CDR3, the DNA is TGTGCCAGCAGCAGAGGACTTCCTCCCTACGAGCAGTACTTC.